The clone carrying this T cell receptor beta chain showed up just a few times. Its target is unknown. Only in-frame clones appear in the TCRdb table, and some are missing; sequencing was by immunoSEQ multiplex PCR. The data hold 19,000 or so clones, with 50% to 75% observed a single time. This sample is drawn from a study of cytotoxic CD8 clonotypes in ibrutinib-treated CLL. Across the whole study: Patients attained roughly 25 partial and 2 complete responses; at median around 5.5 years, roughly 15 remained remitted while around 12 progressed.

Trimming took 6 bases from V and 8 from J, leaving 25 bases between them. Germline V gives CDR1 SEHNR, CDR2 FQNEAQ (reference sequence). The length of the CDR3 is 16 residues. Study results and caveats: Sampling schedules were unmatched across sustained-remission and progressing patients. Public clonotypes proved infrequent, and on treatment they shrank or remained steady. Elevated clonality accompanied ibrutinib response, with a return toward baseline values at progression.

This specimen consisted of PBMCs, obtained after 12 months of ibrutinib treatment. This sequence joins TRBV7-9 and TRBJ1-2; D is perhaps TRBD1 (6 bases). This clonotype was sampled from a human donor with chronic lymphocytic leukemia. CDR3 loop: CASRRSGPNRVEGYTF. The DNA for the CDR3 is TGTGCCAGCAGGCGATCCGGCCCTAACAGGGTTGAGGGCTACACCTTC. Full variable domain (rest looked up from reference TRBV7-9 and TRBJ1-2): DTGVSQNPRHKITKRGQNVTFRCDPISEHNRLYWYRQTLGQGPEFLTYFQNEAQLEKSRLLSDRFSAERPKGSFSTLEIQRTEQGDSAMYLCASRRSGPNRVEGYTFGSGTRLTVV.